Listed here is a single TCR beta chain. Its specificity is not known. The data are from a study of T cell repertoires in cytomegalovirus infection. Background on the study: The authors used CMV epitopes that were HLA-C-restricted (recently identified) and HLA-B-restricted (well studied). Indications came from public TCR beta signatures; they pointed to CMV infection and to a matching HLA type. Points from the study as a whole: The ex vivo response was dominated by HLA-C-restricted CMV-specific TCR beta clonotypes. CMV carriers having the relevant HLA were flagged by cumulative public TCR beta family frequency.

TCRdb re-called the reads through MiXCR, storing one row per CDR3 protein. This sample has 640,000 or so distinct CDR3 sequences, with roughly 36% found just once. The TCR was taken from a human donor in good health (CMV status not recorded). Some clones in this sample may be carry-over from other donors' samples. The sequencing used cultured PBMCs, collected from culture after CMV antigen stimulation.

The CDR3 loop reads CASSSFGEGKVYTF. The CDR3 nucleotides are TGTGCCAGCAGTTCATTCGGGGAGGGAAAGGTCTACACCTTC. The chain recombines TRBV9 with TRBJ1-2; no definite D call. The germline V gene encodes CDR1 SGDLS and CDR2 YYNGEE. V lost 5 bases and J 10 bases, leaving 21 bases between the germline ends. This CDR3 contains 14 residues.